This TCR beta chain was found in a study of CD8+ T cells in alopecia areata. Study-level information: Those treated were given oral tofacitinib at 5 to 10 mg twice daily.

Samples from alopecia areata patients were lesional scalp punch biopsies and peripheral blood. As the sequencing template, cDNA was produced by extracting RNA and reverse transcribing it. Sequenced by immunoSEQ multiplex PCR; TCRdb stores in-frame clones only, minus some. The table shows some 170,000 clones, with 50% to 60% occurring only once. The germline V and J ends were trimmed by 2 bases and 5 bases, with 5 bases remaining between them. The CDR3 is 12 residues long. Per the germline V gene, CDR1 is SGHDT and CDR2 is YYEEEE. The sequencing used CD4+ T cells sorted from blood, collected at week 0. The J gene is TRBJ2-4, the V gene TRBV5-6; D is unclear. This clonotype was obtained from a human donor with alopecia areata. The CDR3 bases are TGTGCCAGCAGCTTTGGGGAAAACATTCAGTACTTC. Translating it yields CASSFGENIQYF.